This T cell receptor (beta chain) was captured in a study of blood T cell repertoires in COVID-19. Study details: Nucleic acid was either cDNA or gDNA, and it came from T cells, B-cell-depleted T cells, or PBMCs.

The CDR3 consists of 13 residues. Per the original methods: Estimated nucleated cell counts came from reference gene primer amplification. Measured with immunoSEQ multiplex PCR; TCRdb has only the in-frame clones, and not every one. Clonal size and the V and J genes are those of that table, whereas D and trimming came from the DNA. This table holds about 250,000 clones, roughly 87% found once. Cohort allocation depended upon clinical history that participants reported. The clonotype was recovered from a woman in her twenties or thirties with acute COVID-19. The sequenced sample was PBMCs or T cells enriched from blood (not recorded which). The chain couples TRBV21-1 to TRBJ1-4; the listed D gene, TRBD1, was not tested against the DNA. TRBV21-1 is described as a pseudogene. The CDR3: CASPGTGGEKLFF. DNA for the CDR3: TGTGCCAGTCCCGGGACAGGGGGTGAAAAACTGTTTTTT.